This record concerns one T cell receptor (beta chain) sequence. What it recognizes is unknown. The sample originates from a study of radiotherapy plus CTLA-4 blockade in lung cancer. Study details: Overall, approximately 18% of patients showed an objective response, while approximately 28% attained disease control. Study-wide points: Once radiotherapy plus ipilimumab had been given, TCR clones derived from tumor expanded in blood.

Produced via immunoSEQ multiplex PCR; TCRdb's table is partial and in-frame only. Of tens of thousands of clones listed, around 75% were seen once; the top ten hold around an eighth. Patients with chemo-refractory metastatic non-small-cell lung cancer received focal radiation plus CTLA-4 blockade with ipilimumab. From germline, CDR1 is SGHVS and CDR2 FNYEAQ. After removal of 0 bases from V and 2 bases from J, the junction contained 13 bases not matched to a gene. This CDR3 has 19 residues. Sequenced material: peripheral blood, taken from a patient treated with radiotherapy plus ipilimumab. This sequence joins TRBV7-6 and TRBJ1-5; 7 bases fit TRBD1. The clonotype was recovered from a human donor with non-small cell lung cancer that progressed on radiotherapy plus ipilimumab. The DNA for the CDR3 is TGTGCCAGCAGCTTAGCCTGGGCAGGGGTCACAGGGGGCAATCAGCCCCAGCATTTT. Translating it yields CASSLAWAGVTGGNQPQHF. The full variable domain, rest sourced from reference TRBV7-6 and TRBJ1-5, is GAGVSQSPRYKVTKRGQDVALRCDPISGHVSLYWYRQALGQGPEFLTYFNYEAQQDKSGLPNDRFSAERPEGSISTLTIQRTEQRDSAMYRCASSLAWAGVTGGNQPQHFGDGTRLSIL.